Sequencing of this T cell receptor beta chain was carried out in a study of blood T cells in healthy people across ages. The CDR3 runs to 14 residues. Germline V gene lookup returns CDR1 MNHEY and CDR2 SMNVEV (reference sequence). Trimming shortened V by 5 bases and J by 1 base, and 6 bases separated the two germline ends. A sample-barcoded 5' primer and a J-beta primer mix were used in a second PCR of roughly 7 to 12 cycles. One entry per CDR3 protein results from TCRdb running MiXCR on the 5' RACE reads. The sample consists of around 800,000 distinct CDR3 sequences, approximately 65% of them appearing once.

The receptor's source is a young man in good health. The chain links TRBV27 to TRBJ2-6, with D hard to call. The sequenced sample was blood. CDR3 protein: CASSVESGANVLTF. CDR3 DNA sequence: TGTGCCAGCAGTGTGGAATCTGGGGCCAACGTCCTGACTTTC. The full variable domain, completed using reference TRBV27 and TRBJ2-6, is EAQVTQNPRYLITVTGKKLTVTCSQNMNHEYMSWYRQDPGLGLRQIYYSMNVEVTDKGDVPEGYKVSRKEKRNFPLILESPSPNQTSLYFCASSVESGANVLTFGAGSRLTVL.